This T cell receptor (beta chain) was documented in a study of T-cell memory formation after mild COVID-19 (dated by TCRdb to the early 2020s). For the study in its entirety: Most TCR sequence clusters were specific to one of the two donors. The cohort comprised two young, previously healthy adult volunteers, one female and one male. Longitudinal TCRalpha and TCRbeta repertoire sequencing tracked T-cell clones expanding and contracting after mild COVID-19 in two donors.

This clonotype was seen only a few times. Its antigen is not yet known. Base-call qualities are not available, and no considerably larger clone is one nucleotide away. Instrument used: Illumina NovaSeq 6000. TCRalpha and TCRbeta cDNA libraries were built by 5'RACE with constant-segment primers, adding sample barcodes and unique molecular identifiers. RNA was extracted from every sample with Trizol reagent. Libraries were amplified in two PCR steps, with a second sample barcode and Illumina TruSeq adapters added in the second step. The libraries were sequenced on an Illumina NovaSeq using 2 x 150 bp paired-end reads. The published analysis was carried out like this. The reads were demultiplexed and collapsed into UMI-guided consensus sequences using migec v1.2.7. Using mixcr v2.1.11, UMI consensuses were aligned to TRA and TRB V and J templates and then assembled into clonotypes. Expanded or contracted clonotypes were those called significant by both edgeR and NoisET, with noise models trained on biological replicates. For edgeR calls, the thresholds were a false discovery rate-adjusted p below 0.01 and a log2 fold-change of 1. As an exploratory analysis of dynamics, max-normalized trajectories of the 1000 most abundant clonotypes were examined with PCA combined with hierarchical clustering. Each responding clone was given a CD4 or CD8 phenotype based on the CD4+ and CD8+ repertoires, which had been sequenced separately. Clones were called with MiXCR by TCRdb after fastp trimmed the public reads at Q25, and only in-frame beta chains were retained. Here each entry gathers all rows of one CDR3 protein and keeps the most common genes and DNA. The V and J calls reflect TCRdb's pipeline rather than the authors' work. The sample records roughly 350,000 distinct CDR3 sequences, about 13% of which are singletons. 22% of the sample belongs to the ten largest clones.

What the study reported, not specific to this receptor: From day 15 to 85, contracting clones showed balanced CD4/CD8 phenotypes, whereas a second wave of clones that expanded from day 15 to 37 leaned towards CD4+. The study covered only two mild cases, and larger cohorts including severe cases with pre-infection samples were considered necessary. SARS-CoV-2 specificity of the second-wave clones peaking on day 37 was not confirmed. The detection of some responding clones in pre-infection memory suggests that pre-existing cross-reactive memory T cells joined the SARS-CoV-2 response. Contracting CD4+ clones were located mainly in the CM and EM memory subsets, whereas CD8+ clones were found to be enriched in EMRA.

PBMCs were isolated by Ficoll-Paque density gradient centrifugation. The sequence came from a young man who had mild COVID-19 (a few samples of this study predate the infection). The sample titles of this study are shuffled in the database, so cell type and time point are left out; the donor was told from shared clones. Sequences were obtained from PBMCs or a T cell subset sorted from them (not recorded which).

The nucleotide sequence is TGTGCCAGCAGTCAATCGGTATCTACCACCGGGGAGCTGTTTTTT. Protein translation: CASSQSVSTTGELFF. Here the chain combines TRBV12-3 or TRBV12-4 and TRBJ2-2; the D gene assignment is ambiguous. Between the V and J ends, shortened by 5 bases and 4 bases respectively, the junction contains 14 bases. The CDR3 holds 15 amino acids from the cysteine to the phenylalanine. Only CDR3 DNA is held: 45 bases, read in frame from base 1.